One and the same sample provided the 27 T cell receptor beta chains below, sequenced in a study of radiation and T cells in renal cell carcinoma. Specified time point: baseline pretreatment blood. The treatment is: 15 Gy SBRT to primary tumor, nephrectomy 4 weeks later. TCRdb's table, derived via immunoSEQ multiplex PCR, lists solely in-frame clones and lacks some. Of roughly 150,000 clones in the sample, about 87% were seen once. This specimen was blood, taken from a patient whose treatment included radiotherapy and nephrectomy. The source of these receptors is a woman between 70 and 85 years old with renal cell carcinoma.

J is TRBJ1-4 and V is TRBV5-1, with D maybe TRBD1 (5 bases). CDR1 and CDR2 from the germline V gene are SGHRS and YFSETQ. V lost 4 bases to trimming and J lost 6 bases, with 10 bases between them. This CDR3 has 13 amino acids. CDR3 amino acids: CASSRGRDEKLFF. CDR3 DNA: TGCGCCAGCAGCCGGGGGAGGGATGAAAAACTGTTTTTT.

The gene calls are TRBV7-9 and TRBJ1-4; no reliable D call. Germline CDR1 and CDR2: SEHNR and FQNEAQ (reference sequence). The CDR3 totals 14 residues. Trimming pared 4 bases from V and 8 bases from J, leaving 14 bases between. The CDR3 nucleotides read TGTGCCAGCAGCTCCCCCCCCTGGGCGGAAAAACTGTTTTTT. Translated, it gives CASSSPPWAEKLFF.

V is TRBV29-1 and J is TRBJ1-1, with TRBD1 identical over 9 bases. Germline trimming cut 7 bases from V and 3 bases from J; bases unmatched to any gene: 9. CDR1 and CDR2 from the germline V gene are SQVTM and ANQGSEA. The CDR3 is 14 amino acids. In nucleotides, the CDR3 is TGCAGCGCCCGTCCCGGGACAGGGTACACTGAAGCTTTCTTT. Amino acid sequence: CSARPGTGYTEAFF.

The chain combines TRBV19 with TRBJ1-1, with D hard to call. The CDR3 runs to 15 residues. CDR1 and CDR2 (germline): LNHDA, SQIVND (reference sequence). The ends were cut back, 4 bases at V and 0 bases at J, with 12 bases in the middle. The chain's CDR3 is CASSSPLNVNTEAFF. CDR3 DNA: TGTGCCAGTAGTAGTCCCCTGAATGTGAACACTGAAGCTTTCTTT.

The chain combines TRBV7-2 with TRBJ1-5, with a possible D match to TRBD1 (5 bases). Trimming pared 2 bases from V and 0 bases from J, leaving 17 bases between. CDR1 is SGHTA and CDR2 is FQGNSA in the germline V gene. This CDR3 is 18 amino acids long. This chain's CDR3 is CASSLWGRLLDSNQPQHF. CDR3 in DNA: TGTGCCAGCAGCTTATGGGGCAGACTATTAGATAGCAATCAGCCCCAGCATTTT.

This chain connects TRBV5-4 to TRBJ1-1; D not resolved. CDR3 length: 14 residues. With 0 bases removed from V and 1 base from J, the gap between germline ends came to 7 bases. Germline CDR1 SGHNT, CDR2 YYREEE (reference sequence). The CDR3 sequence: CASSLAVGNTEAFF. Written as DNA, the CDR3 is TGTGCCAGCAGCTTGGCGGTAGGGAACACTGAAGCTTTCTTT.

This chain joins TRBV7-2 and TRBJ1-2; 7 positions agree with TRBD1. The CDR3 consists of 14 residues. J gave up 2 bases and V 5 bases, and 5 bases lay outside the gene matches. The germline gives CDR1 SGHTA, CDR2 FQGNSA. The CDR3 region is CASSDAQGNYGYTF. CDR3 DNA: TGTGCCAGCAGCGACGCACAGGGGAACTATGGCTACACCTTC. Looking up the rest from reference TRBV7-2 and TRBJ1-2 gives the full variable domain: GAGVSQSPSNKVTEKGKDVELRCDPISGHTALYWYRQSLGQGLEFLIYFQGNSAPDKSGLPSDRFSAERTGGSVSTLTIQRTQQEDSAVYLCASSDAQGNYGYTFGSGTRLTVV.

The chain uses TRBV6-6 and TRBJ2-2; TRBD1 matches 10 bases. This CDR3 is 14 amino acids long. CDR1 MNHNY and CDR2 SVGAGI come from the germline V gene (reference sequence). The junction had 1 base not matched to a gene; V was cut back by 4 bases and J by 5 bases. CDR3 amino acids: CASSSDRGTGELFF. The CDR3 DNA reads TGTGCCAGCAGTTCGGACAGGGGGACCGGGGAGCTGTTTTTT.

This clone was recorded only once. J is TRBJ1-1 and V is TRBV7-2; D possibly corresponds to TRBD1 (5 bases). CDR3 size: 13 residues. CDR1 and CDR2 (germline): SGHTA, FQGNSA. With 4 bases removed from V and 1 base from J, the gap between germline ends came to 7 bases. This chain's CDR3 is CASSWGRNTEAFF. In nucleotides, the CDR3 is TGTGCCAGCAGCTGGGGACGGAACACTGAAGCTTTCTTT.

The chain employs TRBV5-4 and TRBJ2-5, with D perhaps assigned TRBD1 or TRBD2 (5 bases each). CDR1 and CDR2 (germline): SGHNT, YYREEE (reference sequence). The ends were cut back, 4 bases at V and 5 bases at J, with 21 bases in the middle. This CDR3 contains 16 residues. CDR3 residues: CASSQGPNLVSETQYF. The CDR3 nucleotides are TGTGCCAGCAGCCAGGGACCCAACCTTGTTTCTGAGACCCAGTACTTC.

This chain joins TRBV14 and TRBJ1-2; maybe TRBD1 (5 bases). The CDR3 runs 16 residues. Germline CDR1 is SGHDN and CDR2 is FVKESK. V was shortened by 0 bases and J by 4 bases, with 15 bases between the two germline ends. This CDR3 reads CASSQDLGPGSYGYTF. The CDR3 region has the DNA TGTGCCAGCAGCCAAGATCTGGGGCCAGGGAGCTATGGCTACACCTTC.

The CDR3, as DNA: TGTGCCAGCAGTTCCCTCTCCGGGGGCAGGGGCTACACCTTC. Encoded protein: CASSSLSGGRGYTF. V and J are TRBV28 and TRBJ1-2; a possible D gene is TRBD1 (6 bases). Germline lookup yields CDR1 MDHEN and CDR2 SYDVKM. V was shortened by 4 bases and J by 8 bases, with 17 bases between the two germline ends. The CDR3 runs to 14 residues.

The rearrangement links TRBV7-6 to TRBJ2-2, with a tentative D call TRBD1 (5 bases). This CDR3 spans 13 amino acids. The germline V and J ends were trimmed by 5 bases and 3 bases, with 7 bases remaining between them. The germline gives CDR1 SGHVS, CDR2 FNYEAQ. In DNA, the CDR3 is TGTGCCAGCAGCCAGGGCCACACCGGGGAGCTGTTTTTT. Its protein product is CASSQGHTGELFF.

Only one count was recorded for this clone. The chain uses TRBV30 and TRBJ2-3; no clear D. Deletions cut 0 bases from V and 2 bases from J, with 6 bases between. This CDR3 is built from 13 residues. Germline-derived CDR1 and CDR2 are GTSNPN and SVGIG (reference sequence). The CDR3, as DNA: TGTGCCTGGAGTGTCAGTTACACAGATACGCAGTATTTT. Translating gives CAWSVSYTDTQYF.

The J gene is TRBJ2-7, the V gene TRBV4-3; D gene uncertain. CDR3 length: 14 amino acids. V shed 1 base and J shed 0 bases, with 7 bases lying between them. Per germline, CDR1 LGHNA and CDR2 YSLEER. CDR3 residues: CASSQAGYSYEQYF. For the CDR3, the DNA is TGCGCCAGCAGCCAAGCAGGTTACTCCTACGAGCAGTACTTC.

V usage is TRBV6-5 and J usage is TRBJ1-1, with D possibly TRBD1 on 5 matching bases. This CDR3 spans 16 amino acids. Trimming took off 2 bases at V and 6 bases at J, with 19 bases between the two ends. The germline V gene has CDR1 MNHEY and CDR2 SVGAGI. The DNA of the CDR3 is TGTGCCAGCAGTTACGAGCGGGGCGCGGGGACCGCTGAAGCTTTCTTT. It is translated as CASSYERGAGTAEAFF.

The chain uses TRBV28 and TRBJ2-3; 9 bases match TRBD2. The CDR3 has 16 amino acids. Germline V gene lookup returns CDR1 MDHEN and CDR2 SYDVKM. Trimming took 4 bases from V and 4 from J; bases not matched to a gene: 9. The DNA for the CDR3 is TGTGCCAGCAGTTCCTCTAGCGGGGCCCCGGCAGATACGCAGTATTTT. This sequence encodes CASSSSSGAPADTQYF.

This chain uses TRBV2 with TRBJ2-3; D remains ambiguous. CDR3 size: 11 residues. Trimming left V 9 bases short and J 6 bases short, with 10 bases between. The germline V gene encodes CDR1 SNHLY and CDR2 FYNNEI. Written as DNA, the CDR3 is TGTGCCAGGAGCGTAGGTGATACGCAGTATTTT. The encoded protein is CARSVGDTQYF.

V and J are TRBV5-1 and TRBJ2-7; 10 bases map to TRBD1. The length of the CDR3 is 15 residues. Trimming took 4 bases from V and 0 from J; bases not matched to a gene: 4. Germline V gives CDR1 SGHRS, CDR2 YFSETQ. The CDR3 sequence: CASSHRTGGSYEQYF. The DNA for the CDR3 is TGCGCCAGCAGCCACCGGACAGGGGGCTCCTACGAGCAGTACTTC. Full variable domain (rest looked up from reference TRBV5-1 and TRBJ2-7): KAGVTQTPRYLIKTRGQQVTLSCSPISGHRSVSWYQQTPGQGLQFLFEYFSETQRNKGNFPGRFSGRQFSNSRSEMNVSTLELGDSALYLCASSHRTGGSYEQYFGPGTRLTVT.

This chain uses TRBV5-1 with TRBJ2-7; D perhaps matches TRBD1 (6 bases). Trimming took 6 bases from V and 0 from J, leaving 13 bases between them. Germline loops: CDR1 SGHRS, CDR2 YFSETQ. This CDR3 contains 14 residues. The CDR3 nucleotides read TGCGCCAGCACCCTGGACAGTCGCTCCTACGAGCAGTACTTC. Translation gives CASTLDSRSYEQYF.

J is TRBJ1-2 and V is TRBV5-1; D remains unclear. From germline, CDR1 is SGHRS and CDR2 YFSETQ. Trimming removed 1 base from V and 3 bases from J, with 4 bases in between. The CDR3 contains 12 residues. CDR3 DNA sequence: TGCGCCAGCAGCTTGACGGACTATGGCTACACCTTC. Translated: CASSLTDYGYTF.

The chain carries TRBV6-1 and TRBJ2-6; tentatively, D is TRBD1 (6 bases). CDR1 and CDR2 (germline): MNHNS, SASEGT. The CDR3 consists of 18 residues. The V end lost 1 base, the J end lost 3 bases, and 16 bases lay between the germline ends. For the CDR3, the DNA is TGTGCCAGCAGTGAAGAAAAGATCTGGGGGCATGGGGCCAACGTCCTGACTTTC. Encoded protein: CASSEEKIWGHGANVLTF.

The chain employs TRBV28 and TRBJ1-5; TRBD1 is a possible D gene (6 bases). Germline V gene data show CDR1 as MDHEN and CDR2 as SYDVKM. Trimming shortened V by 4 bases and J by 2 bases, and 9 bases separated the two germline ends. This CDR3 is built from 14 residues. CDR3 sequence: CASSSAGGNQPQHF. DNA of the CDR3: TGTGCCAGCAGTTCAGCAGGGGGCAATCAGCCCCAGCATTTT.

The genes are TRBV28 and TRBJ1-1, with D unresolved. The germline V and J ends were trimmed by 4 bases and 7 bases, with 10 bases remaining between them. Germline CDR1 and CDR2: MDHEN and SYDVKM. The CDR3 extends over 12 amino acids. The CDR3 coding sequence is TGTGCCAGCAGTTATATCCCGTATGAAGCTTTCTTT. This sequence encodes CASSYIPYEAFF.

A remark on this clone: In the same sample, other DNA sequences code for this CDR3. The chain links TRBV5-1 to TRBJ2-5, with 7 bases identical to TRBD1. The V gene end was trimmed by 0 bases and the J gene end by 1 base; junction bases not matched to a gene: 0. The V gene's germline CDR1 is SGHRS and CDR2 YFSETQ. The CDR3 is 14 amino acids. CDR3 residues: CASSLGTGQETQYF. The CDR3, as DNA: TGCGCCAGCAGCTTGGGGACAGGCCAAGAGACCCAGTACTTC.

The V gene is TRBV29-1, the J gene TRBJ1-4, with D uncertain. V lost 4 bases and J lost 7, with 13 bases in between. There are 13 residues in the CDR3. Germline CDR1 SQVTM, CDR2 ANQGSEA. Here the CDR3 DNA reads TGCAGCGTTGTGGGCGGGCGAGGTGAAAAACTGTTTTTT. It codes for CSVVGGRGEKLFF. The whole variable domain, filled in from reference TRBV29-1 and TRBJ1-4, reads SAVISQKPSRDICQRGTSLTIQCQVDSQVTMMFWYRQQPGQSLTLIATANQGSEATYESGFVIDKFPISRPNLTFSTLTVSNMSPEDSSIYLCSVVGGRGEKLFFGSGTQLSVL.

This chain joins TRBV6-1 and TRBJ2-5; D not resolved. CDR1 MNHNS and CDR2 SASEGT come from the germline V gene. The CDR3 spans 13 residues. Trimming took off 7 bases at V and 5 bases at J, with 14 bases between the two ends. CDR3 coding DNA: TGTGCCAGCACCCCCACTGTCAGGGAGACCCAGTACTTC. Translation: CASTPTVRETQYF.